This T cell receptor beta chain was identified in a study of molecular identifiers for immune sequencing clone quantification. Study conclusions and caveats: Barcodes shared by identical TCR molecules could lead to underestimated sizes of highly expanded clones. Roughly 1 million naive cells reportedly did not prevent detection of spiked Jurkat TCR RNA from one cell.

On this clonotype: Its antigen is unidentified. The CDR3 does not close with the conserved phenylalanine or tryptophan, likely indicating a read error.

TCRdb re-analysed the PCR reads in MiXCR, keeping a single row per CDR3 protein. Among about 300,000 distinct CDR3 sequences listed, roughly a fifth were seen once. The receptor was isolated from a human donor in good health. Some libraries in this study had Jurkat cell RNA spiked in. The sequenced sample consisted of naive CD8+ T cells from blood, with Jurkat cell RNA spiked in. Subset here: FACS-sorted CD8+CD4-CCR7+CD45RA+ naive T cells.

CDR3 DNA sequence: TGTGCCACCTACTACGGGGGTCAGCAAGAGACCCAGTACCTC. Its protein product is CATYYGGQQETQYL. The chain is built from TRBV2 and TRBJ2-5; D might be TRBD2 (6 bases). CDR1 and CDR2 (germline): SNHLY, FYNNEI. This CDR3 contains 14 residues. The V and J ends lost 10 bases and 2 bases respectively, with 17 bases between them.